This T cell receptor beta chain stems from a study of cytomegalovirus exposure and HLA in healthy donors. Study context: A prior analysis found around 110 million unique TCR beta sequences from around 200 million T cells.

As regards this clone: As yet, its antigen is unknown.

CDR1 is ENHRY, CDR2 SYGVKD, per germline. CDR3 length: 12 amino acids. Regarding the study as a whole: An assumption of roughly uniform sequencing depth across donors underlay the presence/absence analyses.

Vbeta (60) and Jbeta (13) primers were used in the PCR. Profiling relied on immunoSEQ multiplex PCR, and the TCRdb table lists in-frame clones only, not all of them. The table shows some 110,000 clones, with approximately 82% occurring only once. This receptor was taken from a man younger than 45 in good health and CMV-seropositive. The chain employs TRBV10-3 and TRBJ2-5, with TRBD2 identical over 9 bases. Sequencing was performed on PBMCs. Here the CDR3 DNA reads TGTGGCACTTCCGGGACTAGCGAGACCCAGTACTTC. Translating gives CGTSGTSETQYF.